This TCR beta chain originates from a study of cytomegalovirus exposure and HLA in healthy donors. Germline loops: CDR1 MNHNS, CDR2 SASEGT. V lost 7 bases and J 4 bases, leaving 17 bases between the germline ends. The CDR3 totals 15 residues. A word on this clone: Its target is unknown. The sample has other DNA sequences that encode this CDR3 too.

The PCR made use of 60 Vbeta and 13 Jbeta primers. Clones were read by immunoSEQ multiplex PCR, and TCRdb kept only the in-frame ones, dropping some. In all, the sample yields about 140,000 clones. Study-level points and caveats: As was reported, the classifier diagnosed cytomegalovirus status with high specificity and sensitivity. Prior analysis indicated that the majority of TCR beta V segments exhibited productivity approximately 90% or approximately 30% of the time.

This clonotype was sampled from a woman aged 18-29 years in good health and CMV-seronegative. The rearrangement joins TRBV6-1 to TRBJ2-1; perhaps TRBD2 as D (5 bases). Sequenced sample: PBMCs. As DNA, the CDR3 is TGTGCCAGCATTTTCGGCGAGCGGTCATACAATGAGCAGTTCTTC. The encoded protein is CASIFGERSYNEQFF.